The rows below give T cell receptor beta chains drawn from one sample of a study of T cells expressing NK-cell markers. TCRdb reprocessed the 5' RACE reads and stores each CDR3 protein as one record, lacking DNA. This sample's table has about 380,000 distinct CDR3 sequences. Sample: blood T cells: a sorted CD56 or NKG2C T cell subset, CD4+ or CD8+ T cells, or bulk PBMC T cells (not recorded which). These receptors originate from a man aged 18 to 70 in good health. The CDR3 runs from the conserved cysteine through the conserved F or W. Each record gives: J gene, V gene, CDR3 protein.

>TRBJ2-5|TRBV5-4
CASSLPTGEGRETQYF
>TRBJ2-3|TRBV29-1
CSVTPGHASTDTQYF
>TRBJ2-5|TRBV11-2
CASSLPEGGEETQYF
>TRBJ2-1|TRBV5-1
CASTTTGGPYNEQFF
>TRBJ1-5|TRBV7-9
CASSLDRVGPQHF
>TRBJ2-1|TRBV5-1
CASSLWWGPENEQFF
>TRBJ2-3|TRBV15
CATSRGELARADTQYF
>TRBJ2-7|TRBV25-1
CASSLRIGQGVWYEQYF
>TRBJ2-7|TRBV6-1
CASRPLWLIAEQYF
>TRBJ2-5|TRBV28
CASSSHGGLQETQYF
>TRBJ1-2|TRBV10-3
CAISDLLTGEINYGYTF
>TRBJ1-4|TRBV5-1
CASSTGGTNEKLFF
>TRBJ1-6|TRBV19
CASTNGQYNSPLHF
>TRBJ2-2|TRBV5-1
CASSPPFLAENTGELFF
>TRBJ1-5|TRBV24-1
CATSDFSVNQPQHF
>TRBJ2-3|TRBV7-6
CASSIPGHMQVDTQYF
>TRBJ1-6|TRBV9
CASSVGESNSPLHF
>TRBJ2-3|TRBV5-1
CASSGLAADTQYF
>TRBJ1-1|TRBV7-3
CASSLTSENTEAFF
>TRBJ2-7|TRBV18
CASSPPSRTVEQYF
>TRBJ1-5|TRBV20-1
CSASKRTSSNQPQHF
>TRBJ2-3|TRBV2
CASSSRRADTQYF
>TRBJ2-2|TRBV27
CASSLSRGLFYGELFF
>TRBJ1-3|TRBV12-3/TRBV12-4
CASSLLTGPPNTIYF
>TRBJ1-6|TRBV5-1
CASSLVNGPLHF
>TRBJ2-2|TRBV5-6
CASSTGRASYAGELFF
>TRBJ1-6|TRBV5-1
CASSTMTGEGSPLHF
>TRBJ2-4|TRBV5-1
CASSLSGDRDIQYF
>TRBJ2-2|TRBV7-9
CASSPMGGQNTGELFF
>TRBJ1-2|TRBV12-3/TRBV12-4
CASSSFQLPSNGYTF
>TRBJ2-1|TRBV19
CASSTPPTYEQFF
>TRBJ2-1|TRBV19
CASSIGSGRSYNEQFF
>TRBJ1-1|TRBV18
CASSPLGRRTEAFF
>TRBJ2-7|TRBV20-1
CSARMTGGAKGEQYF
>TRBJ2-5|TRBV11-2
CASSFEDSLGYPETQYF
>TRBJ1-1|TRBV7-8
CASSLGGGGRAEAFF
>TRBJ2-1|TRBV4-1
CASSPRGGLGDNEQFF
>TRBJ1-5|TRBV20-1
CSVAGQGMKPQHF
>TRBJ2-1|TRBV11-3
CASSSSSDSYNEQFF
>TRBJ1-2|TRBV15
CATSREGTGNSYGYTF
>TRBJ1-6|TRBV18
CASSPRKVEGSPLHF
>TRBJ2-1|TRBV2
CASLSLGGEQFF
>TRBJ2-7|TRBV6-5
CASSYSLAAPYEQYF
>TRBJ1-2|TRBV4-2
CASSQETGVSNYGYTF
>TRBJ1-1|TRBV5-1
CASSLGASLNTEAFF
>TRBJ1-6|TRBV7-4
CASSYHGQGNSPLHF
>TRBJ2-3|TRBV5-1
CASSSPGGGPTHTQYF
>TRBJ2-1|TRBV20-1
CSAKVASGGNYNEQFF
>TRBJ1-1|TRBV3-1
CASSQDRIRTEAFF
>TRBJ2-5|TRBV28
CASSLHGGQETQYF